One sample yielded the 14 T cell receptor beta chains listed below, sequenced in a study of blood T cells in healthy people across ages (dated by TCRdb to the mid-2010s). The receptor library was made with 5' RACE. For sequencing, an Illumina HiSeq 2500 was employed. A second PCR of about 6 to 11 cycles was performed with a sample-barcoded 5' primer and a J-beta primer mix. The public reads were run again by TCRdb, first through fastp at Q25 and then through MiXCR, and only productive beta chains were kept. Every distinct CDR3 protein forms one entry, paired with its most common genes and DNA. The sample table shows hundreds of thousands of distinct CDR3 sequences, and roughly 49% are seen once. Around 32% of the sample rests with the top ten. Material for sequencing was blood. These receptor sequences come from a woman aged 55-75 years in good health.

V and J are TRBV20-1 and TRBJ2-5; 9 bases are a match to TRBD1. The assigned J gene may be wrong: the sequence end matches TRBJ2-7 better. CDR1 and CDR2 (germline): DFQATT, SNEGSKA (reference sequence). The CDR3 loop spans 14 amino acids. The CDR3 sequence: CSALIRDRVYEQYF. The CDR3 DNA follows: TGCAGTGCCCTCATCCGGGACAGGGTCTACGAGCAGTACTTC.

V usage is TRBV25-1 and J usage is TRBJ1-2; TRBD1 aligns across 8 bases. The CDR3 has 16 residues. The junction had 11 bases not matched to a gene; V was cut back by 2 bases and J by 6 bases. Germline assignment: CDR1 MGHDK and CDR2 SYGVNS. The CDR3 here is CASSEPGQGTRHGYTF. The DNA of the CDR3 is TGTGCCAGCAGTGAACCAGGACAGGGTACAAGACATGGCTACACCTTC.

This clonotype was seen more than once but under ten times. V usage is TRBV20-1 and J usage is TRBJ2-7, with a possible D match to TRBD1 (6 bases). The V end was cut by 4 bases, the J end by 2 bases, with 12 bases between. Germline V CDR1 and CDR2: DFQATT, SNEGSKA (reference sequence). This CDR3 region has 13 residues. The CDR3 sequence: CSAIGQPTYEQYF. The CDR3 coding sequence is TGCAGTGCTATAGGACAGCCTACCTACGAGCAGTACTTC.

The chain is built from TRBV5-5 and TRBJ2-3; 8 bases are shared with TRBD2. The CDR3 runs to 15 residues. Germline lookup yields CDR1 SGHKS and CDR2 YYEKEE (reference sequence). J was trimmed by 2 bases and V by 5 bases; bases with no gene match: 7. The CDR3: CASRSSGRTTDTQYF. The DNA of the CDR3 is TGTGCCAGCAGAAGCAGCGGGAGAACCACAGATACGCAGTATTTT. The full variable domain, its missing parts supplied by reference TRBV5-5 and TRBJ2-3, is DAGVTQSPTHLIKTRGQQVTLRCSPISGHKSVSWYQQVLGQGPQFIFQYYEKEERGRGNFPDRFSARQFPNYSSELNVNALLLGDSALYLCASRSSGRTTDTQYFGPGTRLTVL.

This rearrangement joins TRBV27 to TRBJ2-5; TRBD2 is a possible D gene (5 bases). This CDR3 contains 14 residues. V dropped 2 bases and J dropped 0 bases, with 7 bases sitting between them. Germline V gene data show CDR1 as MNHEY and CDR2 as SMNVEV (reference sequence). CDR3 amino acids: CASSLEADQETQYF. Written as DNA, the CDR3 is TGTGCCAGCAGTTTAGAAGCGGACCAAGAGACCCAGTACTTC.

The chain is built from TRBV12-3 or TRBV12-4 and TRBJ2-7; possibly TRBD1 or TRBD2 for D (5 bases each). The V gene lost 5 bases and the J gene lost 7 bases, with 24 bases spanning the gap. The CDR3 consists of 16 residues. The CDR3 loop reads CASSIGQGASYNEQYF. CDR3 nucleotide sequence: TGTGCCAGCAGTATCGGTCAGGGAGCCTCCTACAATGAGCAGTACTTC.

This clonotype has just a few counts. The J gene is TRBJ2-1, the V gene TRBV11-2, with TRBD2 as a possible D gene (5 bases). Between the trimmed V and J ends, which lost 9 bases and 7 bases, there was a span of 19 bases. The CDR3 runs 14 residues. Germline V gives CDR1 SGHAT, CDR2 FQNNGV. Here the CDR3 DNA reads TGTGCCAGTAGCGCTATGGAGGCCTCGAATGAGCAGTTCTTC. Translating it yields CASSAMEASNEQFF.

This clonotype has only a few counts. This sequence joins TRBV10-3 and TRBJ2-5; possible D gene TRBD2, 5 bases. This CDR3 is built from 14 residues. Germline V gene sequence: CDR1 ENHRY, CDR2 SYGVKD. Deletions cut 3 bases from V and 1 base from J, with 9 bases between. For the CDR3, the DNA is TGTGCCATCAGTGACAGAGAGGGCCAAGAGACCCAGTACTTC. Its protein product is CAISDREGQETQYF.

The gene calls are TRBV27 and TRBJ2-1, with TRBD2 matching over 9 bases. Germline CDR1 is MNHEY and CDR2 is SMNVEV (reference sequence). The CDR3 extends over 17 amino acids. Losses at the gene ends were 2 bases for V and 7 bases for J; bases not matched to a gene: 12. CDR3 nucleotides: TGTGCCAGCAGTTTACAATCAGGGCGGGAGGGCCGGAATGAGCAGTTCTTC. It translates to CASSLQSGREGRNEQFF.

This clonotype has just a few counts. The genes are TRBV29-1 and TRBJ2-5; 11 bases agree with TRBD2. Germline CDR1 is SQVTM and CDR2 is ANQGSEA. The trim removed 3 bases at V and 5 bases at J, leaving 8 bases unmatched. The CDR3 runs to 15 residues. Here the CDR3 reads CSVDALAGGGETQYF. DNA for the CDR3: TGCAGCGTTGACGCCCTAGCGGGAGGAGGTGAGACCCAGTACTTC.

This clonotype has ten or more counts. This chain connects TRBV20-1 to TRBJ2-4; a weak D match, TRBD1 (6 bases). The CDR3 sequence is 14 residues long. With 4 bases removed from V and 4 bases from J, the gap between germline ends came to 14 bases. Germline CDR1 DFQATT, CDR2 SNEGSKA (reference sequence). The CDR3 loop is CSAILPQGKNIQYF. The DNA of the CDR3 is TGCAGTGCTATACTACCCCAGGGGAAAAACATTCAGTACTTC.

In nucleotides, the CDR3 is TGCAGCGTGCTACAGGGCAATGAGCAGTTCTTC. Its translation is CSVLQGNEQFF. The chain uses TRBV29-1 and TRBJ2-1; maybe TRBD1 (6 bases). This CDR3 spans 11 amino acids. The V end was cut by 6 bases, the J end by 6 bases, with 9 bases between. CDR1 is SQVTM, CDR2 ANQGSEA, per germline.

The CDR3 protein is CASSTGLGNQPQHF. In DNA, the CDR3 is TGCGCCAGCAGCACGGGACTGGGCAATCAGCCCCAGCATTTT. The chain recombines TRBV5-1 with TRBJ1-5; D is possibly TRBD1 (5 bases). Germline V CDR1 and CDR2: SGHRS, YFSETQ. The CDR3 length is 14 residues. The ends were cut back, 4 bases at V and 2 bases at J, with 10 bases in the middle. The complete variable domain, with remaining parts taken from reference TRBV5-1 and TRBJ1-5, reads KAGVTQTPRYLIKTRGQQVTLSCSPISGHRSVSWYQQTPGQGLQFLFEYFSETQRNKGNFPGRFSGRQFSNSRSEMNVSTLELGDSALYLCASSTGLGNQPQHFGDGTRLSIL.

In its sample, this clonotype was seen a few times. This rearrangement joins TRBV20-1 to TRBJ2-5, with 7 bases identical to TRBD2. V lost 3 bases and J lost 5; bases outside the gene matches: 9. The CDR3 length is 14 residues. Per germline, CDR1 DFQATT and CDR2 SNEGSKA (reference sequence). This CDR3 reads CSASGLGNAETQYF. DNA for the CDR3: TGCAGTGCTAGTGGACTAGGAAACGCCGAGACCCAGTACTTC.